The 6 T cell receptor beta chains below all came from one sample that was sequenced in a study of glioma-infiltrating T cells (dated by TCRdb to about 2016). The sequencer listed for this sample is Illumina MiSeq. TCR alpha and beta CDR3 regions were amplified with the iRepertoire nested amplicon-rescue multiplex PCR (arm-PCR) platform from RNA. TCRdb reprocessing: public reads trimmed at Q25 with fastp, clones called with MiXCR, in-frame beta chains kept. Each CDR3 protein appears once, grouped with its most common genes and DNA. The sample includes about 190,000 distinct CDR3 sequences, with over 25% observed a single time. The ten largest clones add up to around 20% of the sample. The sequencing input was glioma tissue, nonneoplastic brain tissue, or PBMCs (not recorded which). All receptors derive from a human donor with low-grade glioma or glioblastoma, undergoing nonglioma brain surgery, or in good health (not recorded which).

This clonotype was counted many times. The chain couples TRBV7-2 to TRBJ2-7; TRBD2 might be the D (6 bases). Trimming removed 1 base from V and 4 bases from J, with 11 bases in between. Germline V gives CDR1 SGHTA, CDR2 FQGNSA. This CDR3 comprises 14 residues. The CDR3 DNA is TGTGCCAGCAGCTTAGGCGGGGTTCTTTACGAGCAGTACTTC. Translated, it gives CASSLGGVLYEQYF.

As for this clonotype: A read error may produce the germline difference seen at one junction end. The chain employs TRBV19 and TRBJ2-1; 9 bases fit TRBD2. The CDR3 runs to 19 residues. Germline assignment: CDR1 LNHDA and CDR2 SQIVND (reference sequence). CDR3 DNA: TGTTCCAGTAGTATGGGAGTAGCGGGAGAAAGTACTGGGTACAATGAGCAGTTCTTC. This codes for CSSSMGVAGESTGYNEQFF.

V gene TRBV30 combines with J gene TRBJ2-2, with 10 bases lining up with TRBD1. V shed 0 bases, J shed 7 bases, and the junction held 2 bases outside the gene matches. Germline values: CDR1 GTSNPN, CDR2 SVGIG (reference sequence). The CDR3 is made up of 14 amino acids. As DNA, the CDR3 is TGTGCCTGGAGTGTGACAGGGGGCGGCGGGGAGCTGTTTTTT. Translation gives CAWSVTGGGGELFF.

This clonotype was recorded many times. The rearrangement joins TRBV7-2 to TRBJ1-3; D unclear. This CDR3 spans 15 amino acids. Germline assignment: CDR1 SGHTA and CDR2 FQGNSA. Trimming left V 5 bases short and J 4 bases short, with 15 bases between. The CDR3 is CASSATLEEGNTIYF. As DNA, the CDR3 is TGTGCCAGCAGCGCAACCCTGGAGGAAGGAAACACCATATATTTT.

This clonotype was counted between two and nine times. The V and J genes are TRBV5-6 and TRBJ2-1, with D perhaps TRBD1 or TRBD2 (6 bases each). With 0 bases removed from V and 8 bases from J, the gap between germline ends came to 15 bases. Germline CDR1 is SGHDT and CDR2 is YYEEEE. CDR3 length: 15 amino acids. The CDR3 region has the DNA TGTGCCAGCAGCTTGGCAGGGGAGGAATTGGATGAGCAGTTCTTC. It yields the protein CASSLAGEELDEQFF.

This clonotype appeared many times. The chain has TRBV29-1 and TRBJ2-3; D remains unclear. Per germline, CDR1 SQVTM and CDR2 ANQGSEA. The CDR3 has 13 residues. The germline V and J ends were trimmed by 4 bases and 5 bases, with 13 bases remaining between them. The CDR3 DNA is TGCAGCGTTGTTAGGGCAATAGGAGATACGCAGTATTTT. Translating gives CSVVRAIGDTQYF.